This TCR beta chain was captured in a study of cytomegalovirus exposure and HLA in healthy donors. Across the whole study: The same platform was used for the 120 validation repertoires and the 600 to 700 first-cohort repertoires, a later analysis reported.

The sample holds one count of this clone. Its antigen is as yet unknown. The study, taken as a whole, reports: According to a subsequent analysis, TCR clusters identified in the first cohort showed a tendency to co-occur across the roughly 110 validation repertoires. A few chains linked to CMV were shown in vitro to be specific for CMV antigens. Researchers counted around 180 TCR beta chains as cytomegalovirus-associated.

The data were produced by immunoSEQ multiplex PCR, yet TCRdb's version contains in-frame clones alone and is incomplete. The sample lists roughly 68,000 clones; about 89% were seen once. CDR1 is LNHDA and CDR2 is SQIVND in the germline V gene (reference sequence). The CDR3 runs 16 residues. J lost 3 bases, V lost 2 bases, and 3 bases had no gene match. This clonotype was sampled from a woman aged 18-30 years in good health and CMV-seronegative. This chain uses TRBV19 with TRBJ2-2; 10 positions match TRBD2. The sample was PBMCs. CDR3 amino acids: CASSIFLAGDTGELFF. CDR3 bases: TGTGCCAGTAGTATATTTCTAGCGGGAGACACCGGGGAGCTGTTTTTT. Supplemented by reference TRBV19 and TRBJ2-2, the full variable domain reads DGGITQSPKYLFRKEGQNVTLSCEQNLNHDAMYWYRQDPGQGLRLIYYSQIVNDFQKGDIAEGYSVSREKKESFPLTVTSAQKNPTAFYLCASSIFLAGDTGELFFGEGSRLTVL.